The 20 T cell receptor beta chains in this list originate from one sample, sequenced in a study of preoperative IRX-2 immunotherapy in early breast cancer. Assay: immunoSEQ multiplex PCR; the TCRdb copy retains only in-frame clones and omits some. The sample consists of some 2,000 clones, roughly 70% of them appearing once. Noted treatment: preoperative locoregional IRX-2 cytokine immunotherapy. The input for sequencing was tumor tissue, taken before IRX-2 immunotherapy. These receptors were taken from a human donor with breast cancer.

This clone has only a few counts. The CDR3 nucleotides are TGTGCCAGCAGCTTAAGGACAGTGGATGAAAAACTGTTTTTT. Protein product: CASSLRTVDEKLFF. The chain couples TRBV11-3 to TRBJ1-4, with D perhaps matching TRBD1 (6 bases). CDR1 is SGHNT, CDR2 YENEEA, per germline. The CDR3 length is 14 residues. Trimming cost V 2 bases and J 6 bases, with 10 bases left between them.

The genes are TRBV18 and TRBJ2-2; D gene uncertain. The CDR3 runs to 15 residues. V lost 3 bases to trimming and J lost 3 bases, with 11 bases between them. The germline V gene encodes CDR1 KGHSH and CDR2 LQKENI. The CDR3 bases are TGTGCCAGCTCACCTATGACTCCCTACACCGGGGAGCTGTTTTTT. It specifies CASSPMTPYTGELFF.

V usage is TRBV16 and J usage is TRBJ1-5; 7 bases map to TRBD1. CDR3 size: 15 residues. The trim removed 0 bases at V and 7 bases at J, leaving 6 bases unmatched. Germline assignment: CDR1 KGHSY and CDR2 FQNENV. The CDR3 loop is CASSQSQTGWQPQHF. DNA of the CDR3: TGTGCCAGCAGCCAATCGCAGACAGGGTGGCAGCCCCAGCATTTT.

The gene calls are TRBV18 and TRBJ2-3; 9 bases line up with TRBD2. The CDR3 runs to 15 residues. Per the germline V gene, CDR1 is KGHSH and CDR2 is LQKENI. V was pared by 6 bases and J by 5 bases, with 9 bases of the junction left unmatched. The CDR3 nucleotides are TGTGCCAGCTCGGCTGGCGGGGGGGCCGGAGATACGCAGTATTTT. It encodes CASSAGGGAGDTQYF.

The rearrangement links TRBV19 to TRBJ1-1; D unclear. The CDR3 loop spans 15 amino acids. Trimming left V 6 bases short and J 8 bases short, with 22 bases between. The V gene's germline CDR1 is LNHDA and CDR2 SQIVND (reference sequence). The CDR3 loop reads CASRRTEGIDGEAFF. CDR3 nucleotides: TGTGCCAGTAGACGAACGGAGGGTATTGATGGCGAAGCTTTCTTT.

The chain couples TRBV28 to TRBJ1-2; D not certain. Germline V gene lookup returns CDR1 MDHEN and CDR2 SYDVKM. Trimming stripped 11 bases from V and 4 bases from J, with 17 bases between. This CDR3 comprises 13 residues. The CDR3 DNA reads TGTGCCTCCTGTGGCGGGCAGGTCTATGGCTACACCTTC. Protein: CASCGGQVYGYTF.

The V call is TRBV11-3, the J call TRBJ2-1, with D maybe TRBD1 (6 bases). Germline V gene data show CDR1 as SGHNT and CDR2 as YENEEA. The CDR3 length is 15 residues. Trimming pared 4 bases from V and 4 bases from J, leaving 14 bases between. The CDR3 nucleotides are TGTGCCAGCAGCTCGGGCTCAGGGGTTTACAATGAGCAGTTCTTC. Its translation is CASSSGSGVYNEQFF.

This rearrangement joins TRBV6-8 to TRBJ2-3, with D possibly being TRBD2 (5 bases). CDR1 is MNHGY and CDR2 is SAAAGT in the germline V gene. The CDR3 is 14 amino acids. Trimming took off 0 bases at V and 3 bases at J, with 7 bases between the two ends. CDR3 loop: CASSYSRATDTQYF. DNA of the CDR3: TGTGCCAGCAGTTACTCGAGGGCTACAGATACGCAGTATTTT.

This chain joins TRBV5-1 and TRBJ2-6, with a weak D call TRBD1 (5 bases). From germline, CDR1 is SGHRS and CDR2 YFSETQ. The V gene lost 5 bases and the J gene lost 1 base, with 10 bases spanning the gap. CDR3 length: 15 residues. The CDR3 spells CASRGTGSGANVLTF. The CDR3 region has the DNA TGCGCCAGCAGGGGCACAGGTTCTGGGGCCAACGTCCTGACTTTC.

As DNA, the CDR3 is TGTGCCAGCAGTTATGGGACAGGATATTCACCCCTCCACTTT. Translating it yields CASSYGTGYSPLHF. The chain combines TRBV6-8 with TRBJ1-6; 8 positions agree with TRBD1. The germline V gene encodes CDR1 MNHGY and CDR2 SAAAGT. The ends lost 3 bases at V and 8 bases at J; junction bases unmatched: 3. The CDR3 has 14 residues.

The genes are TRBV14 and TRBJ1-5; D is ambiguous. Germline values: CDR1 SGHDN, CDR2 FVKESK. The CDR3 runs to 15 residues. V was clipped by 2 bases and J by 4 bases, with 12 bases between them. DNA for the CDR3: TGTGCCAGCAGCCAATTTGCGGGCTTTAATCAGCCCCAGCATTTT. As protein: CASSQFAGFNQPQHF.

The chain links TRBV7-6 to TRBJ1-5, with TRBD1 as a possible D gene (5 bases). V was clipped by 7 bases and J by 3 bases, with 16 bases between them. The length of the CDR3 is 15 residues. Germline CDR1 reads SGHVS; CDR2 reads FNYEAQ. CDR3 bases: TGTGCCAGCACCCTGGGACCCGCCAACAATCAGCCCCAGCATTTT. Protein sequence: CASTLGPANNQPQHF.

The rearrangement uses TRBV6-8 and TRBJ1-4; tentative D call: TRBD1 (6 bases). Germline-derived CDR1 and CDR2 are MNHGY and SAAAGT. The ends were cut back, 0 bases at V and 8 bases at J, with 10 bases in the middle. The CDR3 consists of 14 residues. The CDR3 is CASSYSRGYEKLFF. CDR3 nucleotide sequence: TGTGCCAGCAGTTACTCCAGGGGTTACGAAAAACTGTTTTTT.

This chain joins TRBV28 and TRBJ2-2; D remains unclear. The CDR3 loop spans 13 amino acids. The germline V and J ends were trimmed by 4 bases and 5 bases, with 8 bases remaining between them. Germline CDR1 and CDR2: MDHEN and SYDVKM. The CDR3: CASSSGGTGELFF. The CDR3 region has the DNA TGTGCCAGCAGTTCAGGTGGTACCGGGGAGCTGTTTTTT.

The chain couples TRBV9 to TRBJ1-2; weak D call: TRBD1 (5 bases). V shed 3 bases and J shed 4 bases, with 22 bases lying between them. Germline loops: CDR1 SGDLS, CDR2 YYNGEE. The CDR3 spans 17 residues. The CDR3 DNA follows: TGTGCCAGCAGCGCCCCCCCCCGACAGCCGCCTCGCTATGGCTACACCTTC. This translates into CASSAPPRQPPRYGYTF. Using reference TRBV9 and TRBJ1-2 for the parts outside the CDR3, the full variable domain is DSGVTQTPKHLITATGQRVTLRCSPRSGDLSVYWYQQSLDQGLQFLIQYYNGEERAKGNILERFSAQQFPDLHSELNLSSLELGDSALYFCASSAPPRQPPRYGYTFGSGTRLTVV.

The gene calls are TRBV6-1 and TRBJ1-3; D not certain. V lost 1 base, J lost 2 bases, and 12 bases lay in between. From germline, CDR1 is MNHNS and CDR2 SASEGT. The CDR3 covers 16 residues. In nucleotides, the CDR3 is TGTGCCAGCAGTGAAGAGCCGTTGCTCACTGGAAACACCATATATTTT. Its translation: CASSEEPLLTGNTIYF.

This clone came up once. V is TRBV18 and J is TRBJ2-3, with D uncertain. The germline CDR1 and CDR2 sequences are KGHSH and LQKENI. CDR3 length: 15 residues. The germline V and J ends were trimmed by 5 bases and 6 bases, with 18 bases remaining between them. CDR3 sequence reads: CASSVRDPSGDTQYF. The CDR3 DNA is TGTGCCAGCTCAGTTAGGGATCCTTCAGGCGATACGCAGTATTTT. Full variable domain (rest looked up from reference TRBV18 and TRBJ2-3): NAGVMQNPRHLVRRRGQEARLRCSPMKGHSHVYWYRQLPEEGLKFMVYLQKENIIDESGMPKERFSAEFPKEGPSILRIQQVVRGDSAAYFCASSVRDPSGDTQYFGPGTRLTVL.

The chain joins TRBV11-3 to TRBJ1-5; 8 bases match TRBD1. Germline-derived CDR1 and CDR2 are SGHNT and YENEEA. The V gene end was trimmed by 5 bases and the J gene end by 3 bases; junction bases not matched to a gene: 6. The length of the CDR3 is 15 residues. CDR3 region: CASSRQGTLNQPQHF. CDR3 DNA sequence: TGTGCCAGCAGCCGACAGGGGACCCTCAATCAGCCCCAGCATTTT.

J is TRBJ1-5 and V is TRBV18, with D perhaps matching TRBD1 (6 bases). Germline values: CDR1 KGHSH, CDR2 LQKENI. The CDR3 length is 14 residues. V lost 5 bases and J 7 bases, leaving 15 bases between the germline ends. CDR3 in DNA: TGTGCCAGCTCAAACGAGGGGGTCGGGCAGCCCCAGCATTTT. Protein sequence: CASSNEGVGQPQHF.

This clone was counted a few times. The J gene is TRBJ2-7, the V gene TRBV6-1, with D uncertain. The CDR3 consists of 15 residues. CDR1 and CDR2 from the germline V gene are MNHNS and SASEGT. V lost 0 bases, J lost 0 bases, and 9 bases lay in between. The DNA of the CDR3 is TGTGCCAGCAGTGAAGCGCTGAGCTCCTCCTACGAGCAGTACGTC. Protein: CASSEALSSSYEQYV.